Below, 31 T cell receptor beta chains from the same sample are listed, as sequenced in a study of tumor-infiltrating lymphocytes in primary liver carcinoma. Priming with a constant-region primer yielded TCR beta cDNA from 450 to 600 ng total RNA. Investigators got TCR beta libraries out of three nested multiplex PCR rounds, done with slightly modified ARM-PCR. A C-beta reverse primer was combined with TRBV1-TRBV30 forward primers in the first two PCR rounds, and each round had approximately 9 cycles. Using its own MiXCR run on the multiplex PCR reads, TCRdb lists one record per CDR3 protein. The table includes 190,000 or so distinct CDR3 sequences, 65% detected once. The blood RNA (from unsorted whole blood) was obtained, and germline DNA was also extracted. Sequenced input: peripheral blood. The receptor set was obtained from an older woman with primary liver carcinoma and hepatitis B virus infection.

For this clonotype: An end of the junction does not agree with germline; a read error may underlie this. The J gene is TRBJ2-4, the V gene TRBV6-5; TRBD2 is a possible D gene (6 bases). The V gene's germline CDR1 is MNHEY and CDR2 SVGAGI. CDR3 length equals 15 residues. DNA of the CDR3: TGTGCCAGCAGTTACGCGGCGGGAAGCAAATACATTCAGTACTTT. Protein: CASSYAAGSKYIQYF.

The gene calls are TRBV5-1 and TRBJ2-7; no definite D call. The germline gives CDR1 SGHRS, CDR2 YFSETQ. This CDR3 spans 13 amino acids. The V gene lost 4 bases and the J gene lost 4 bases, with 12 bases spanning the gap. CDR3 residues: CASSPPARYEQYF. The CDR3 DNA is TGCGCCAGCAGCCCACCCGCCCGATACGAGCAGTACTTC.

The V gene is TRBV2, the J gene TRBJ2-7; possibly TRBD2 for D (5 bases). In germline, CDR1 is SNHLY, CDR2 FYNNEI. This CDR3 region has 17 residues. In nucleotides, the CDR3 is TGTGTCGGCAACCTCCTGGAGGACTCCACGGCCTACTACGAGCAGTACTTC. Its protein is CVGNLLEDSTAYYEQYF.

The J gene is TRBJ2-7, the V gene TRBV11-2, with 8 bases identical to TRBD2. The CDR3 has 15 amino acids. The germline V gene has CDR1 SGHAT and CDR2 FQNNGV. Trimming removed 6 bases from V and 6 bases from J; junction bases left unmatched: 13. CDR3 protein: CASSRRTSRSGEQYF. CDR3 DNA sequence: TGTGCCAGCAGTAGAAGGACTAGCAGGAGTGGCGAGCAGTACTTC. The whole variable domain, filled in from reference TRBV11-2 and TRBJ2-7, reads EAGVAQSPRYKIIEKRQSVAFWCNPISGHATLYWYQQILGQGPKLLIQFQNNGVVDDSQLPKDRFSAERLKGVDSTLKIQPAKLEDSAVYLCASSRRTSRSGEQYFGPGTRLTVT.

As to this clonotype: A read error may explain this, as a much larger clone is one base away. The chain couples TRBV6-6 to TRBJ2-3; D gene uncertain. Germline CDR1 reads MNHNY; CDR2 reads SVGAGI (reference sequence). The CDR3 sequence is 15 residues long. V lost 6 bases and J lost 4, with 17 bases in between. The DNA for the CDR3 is TGTGCCAGCAGAGATGCCAGAAGTTCTTCAGATACGCAGTATTTT. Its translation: CASRDARSSSDTQYF.

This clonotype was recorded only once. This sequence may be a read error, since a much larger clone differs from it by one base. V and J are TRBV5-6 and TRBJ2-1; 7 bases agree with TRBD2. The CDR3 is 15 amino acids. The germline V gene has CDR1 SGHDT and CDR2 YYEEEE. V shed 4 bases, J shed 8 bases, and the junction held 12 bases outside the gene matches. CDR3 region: CASSPGRLRIDEQFF. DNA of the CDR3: TGTGCCAGCAGCCCCGGGAGGCTACGGATCGATGAGCAGTTCTTC.

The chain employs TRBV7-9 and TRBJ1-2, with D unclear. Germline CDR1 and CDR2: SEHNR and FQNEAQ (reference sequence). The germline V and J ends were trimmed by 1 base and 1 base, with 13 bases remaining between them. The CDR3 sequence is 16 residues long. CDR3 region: CASSLDPGEVNYGYTF. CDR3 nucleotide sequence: TGTGCCAGCAGCTTAGACCCGGGAGAGGTTAACTATGGCTACACCTTC.

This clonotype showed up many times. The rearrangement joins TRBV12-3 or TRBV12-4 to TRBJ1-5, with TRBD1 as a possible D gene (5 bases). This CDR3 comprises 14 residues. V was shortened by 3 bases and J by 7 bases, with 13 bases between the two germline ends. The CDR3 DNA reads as TGTGCCAGCAGTTTGGCCAGGGCGGGGCAGCCCCAGCATTTT. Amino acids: CASSLARAGQPQHF.

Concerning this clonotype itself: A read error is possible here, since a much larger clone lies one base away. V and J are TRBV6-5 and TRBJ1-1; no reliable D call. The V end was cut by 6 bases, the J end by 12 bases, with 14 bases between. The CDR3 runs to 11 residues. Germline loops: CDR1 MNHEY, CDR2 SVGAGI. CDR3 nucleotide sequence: TGTGCCAGCAGCACCGGGGAGTGGACTTTCTTT. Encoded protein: CASSTGEWTFF.

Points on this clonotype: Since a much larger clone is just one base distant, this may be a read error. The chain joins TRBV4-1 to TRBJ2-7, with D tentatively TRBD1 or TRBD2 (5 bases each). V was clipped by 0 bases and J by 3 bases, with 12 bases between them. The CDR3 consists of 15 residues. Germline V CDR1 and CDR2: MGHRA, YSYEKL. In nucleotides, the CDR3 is TGCGCCAGCAGCCAAGATGTAGTGGGGGTCTACGAGCAGTACTTC. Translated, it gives CASSQDVVGVYEQYF.

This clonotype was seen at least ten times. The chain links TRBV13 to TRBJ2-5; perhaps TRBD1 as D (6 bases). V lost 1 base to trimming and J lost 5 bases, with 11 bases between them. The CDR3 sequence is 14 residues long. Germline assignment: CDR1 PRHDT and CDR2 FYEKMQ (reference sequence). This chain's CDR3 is CASSLVIQGETQYF. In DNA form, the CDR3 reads TGTGCCAGCAGCTTAGTGATTCAGGGGGAGACCCAGTACTTC. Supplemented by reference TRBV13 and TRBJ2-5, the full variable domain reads AAGVIQSPRHLIKEKRETATLKCYPIPRHDTVYWYQQGPGQDPQFLISFYEKMQSDKGSIPDRFSAQQFSDYHSELNMSSLELGDSALYFCASSLVIQGETQYFGPGTRLLVL.

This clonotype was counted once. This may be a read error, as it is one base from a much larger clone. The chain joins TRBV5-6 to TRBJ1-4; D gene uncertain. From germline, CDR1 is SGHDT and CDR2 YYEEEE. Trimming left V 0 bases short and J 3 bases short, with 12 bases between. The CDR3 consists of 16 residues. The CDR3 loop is CASSLGPGSANEKLFF. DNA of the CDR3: TGTGCCAGCAGCTTGGGGCCCGGATCAGCTAATGAAAAACTGTTTTTT. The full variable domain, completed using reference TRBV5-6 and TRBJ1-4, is DAGVTQSPTHLIKTRGQQVTLRCSPKSGHDTVSWYQQALGQGPQFIFQYYEEEERQRGNFPDRFSGHQFPNYSSELNVNALLLGDSALYLCASSLGPGSANEKLFFGSGTQLSVL.

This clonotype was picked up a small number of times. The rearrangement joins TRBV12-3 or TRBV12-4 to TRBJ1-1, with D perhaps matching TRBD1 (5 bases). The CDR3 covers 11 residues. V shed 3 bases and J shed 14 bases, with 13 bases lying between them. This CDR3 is CASSFGQGRFF. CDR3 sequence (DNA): TGTGCCAGCAGTTTCGGGCAGGGACGGTTCTTT.

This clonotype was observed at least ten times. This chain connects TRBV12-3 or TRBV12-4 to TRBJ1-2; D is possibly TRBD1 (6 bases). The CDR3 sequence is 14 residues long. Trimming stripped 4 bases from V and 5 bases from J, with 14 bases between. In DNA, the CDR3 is TGTGCCAGCAGTTCATACAGGGACGGGTATGGCTACACCTTC. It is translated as CASSSYRDGYGYTF.

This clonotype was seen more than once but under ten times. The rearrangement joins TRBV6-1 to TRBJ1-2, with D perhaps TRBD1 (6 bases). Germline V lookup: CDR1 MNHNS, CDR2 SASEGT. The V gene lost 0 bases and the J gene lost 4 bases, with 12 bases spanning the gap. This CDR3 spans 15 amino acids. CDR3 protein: CASSEALGTTYGYTF. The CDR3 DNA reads TGTGCCAGCAGTGAAGCCTTGGGGACAACCTATGGCTACACCTTC.

Written as DNA, the CDR3 is TGCGCCAGCAGCCAAGGGTTGGACTCCCCCTACTGGCAGTACTTC. It encodes CASSQGLDSPYWQYF. The chain joins TRBV4-1 to TRBJ2-7; D perhaps matches TRBD2 (5 bases). The CDR3 spans 15 residues. Germline CDR1 and CDR2: MGHRA and YSYEKL. Trimming removed 1 base from V and 9 bases from J, with 19 bases in between.

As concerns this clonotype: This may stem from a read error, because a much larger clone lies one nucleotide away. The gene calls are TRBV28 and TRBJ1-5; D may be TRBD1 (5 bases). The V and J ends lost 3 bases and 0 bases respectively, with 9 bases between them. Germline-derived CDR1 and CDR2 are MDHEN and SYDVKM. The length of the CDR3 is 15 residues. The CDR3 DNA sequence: TGTGCCAGCAGTTTCATGGGGGTTAGCAATCAGCCCCAGCATTTT. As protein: CASSFMGVSNQPQHF.

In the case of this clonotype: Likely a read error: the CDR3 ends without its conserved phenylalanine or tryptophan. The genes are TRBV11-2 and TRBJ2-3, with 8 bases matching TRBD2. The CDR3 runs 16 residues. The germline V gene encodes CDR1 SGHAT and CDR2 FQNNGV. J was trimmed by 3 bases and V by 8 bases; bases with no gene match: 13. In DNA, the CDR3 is TGTGCCAGCGGCCAAGGACTGACTAGCGCAACAGATACGCAGTATCTT. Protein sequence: CASGQGLTSATDTQYL.

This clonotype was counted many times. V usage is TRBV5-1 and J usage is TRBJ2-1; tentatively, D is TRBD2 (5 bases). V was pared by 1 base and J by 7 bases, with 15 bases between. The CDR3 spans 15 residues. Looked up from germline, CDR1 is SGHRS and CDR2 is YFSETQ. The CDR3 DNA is TGCGCCAGCAGCTTGCAGCTAGCCCTGAGGAATGAGCAGTTCTTC. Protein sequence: CASSLQLALRNEQFF.

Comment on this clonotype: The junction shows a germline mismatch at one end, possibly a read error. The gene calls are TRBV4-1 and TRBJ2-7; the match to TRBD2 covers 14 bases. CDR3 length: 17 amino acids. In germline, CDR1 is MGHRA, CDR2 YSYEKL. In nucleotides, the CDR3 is TGCGCCAGCAGCCGGCTTATGGGACTAGCGGGAGTATACGGGCAGTACTTC. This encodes CASSRLMGLAGVYGQYF.

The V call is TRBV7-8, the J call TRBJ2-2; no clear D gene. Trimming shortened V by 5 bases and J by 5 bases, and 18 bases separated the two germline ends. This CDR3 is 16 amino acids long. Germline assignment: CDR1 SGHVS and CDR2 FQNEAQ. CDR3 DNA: TGTGCCAGCAGCGACGACTCGTGGCGTCCGACCGGGGAGCTGTTTTTT. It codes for CASSDDSWRPTGELFF. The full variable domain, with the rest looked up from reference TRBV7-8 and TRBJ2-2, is GAGVSQSPRYKVAKRGQDVALRCDPISGHVSLFWYQQALGQGPEFLTYFQNEAQLDKSGLPSDRFFAERPEGSVSTLKIQRTQQEDSAVYLCASSDDSWRPTGELFFGEGSRLTVL.

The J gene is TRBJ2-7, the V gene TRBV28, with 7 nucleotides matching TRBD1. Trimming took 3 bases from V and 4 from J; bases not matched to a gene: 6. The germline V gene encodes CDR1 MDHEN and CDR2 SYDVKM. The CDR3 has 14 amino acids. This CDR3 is CASSFGRTGYEQYF. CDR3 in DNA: TGTGCCAGCAGTTTTGGCCGGACAGGTTACGAGCAGTACTTC.

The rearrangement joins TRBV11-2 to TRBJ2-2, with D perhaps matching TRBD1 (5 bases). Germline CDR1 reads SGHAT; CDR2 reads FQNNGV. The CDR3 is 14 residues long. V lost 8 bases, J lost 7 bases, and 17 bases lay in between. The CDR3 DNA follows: TGTGCCAGCGGCTCCGGACCTACAGGCGGGGAGCTGTTTTTT. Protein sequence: CASGSGPTGGELFF.

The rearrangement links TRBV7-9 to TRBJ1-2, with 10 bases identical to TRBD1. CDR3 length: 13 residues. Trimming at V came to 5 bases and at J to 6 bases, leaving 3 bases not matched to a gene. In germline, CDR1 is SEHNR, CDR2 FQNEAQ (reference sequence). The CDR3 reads CASSPTGGNGYTF. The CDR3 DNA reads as TGTGCCAGCAGCCCGACAGGGGGCAATGGCTACACCTTC.

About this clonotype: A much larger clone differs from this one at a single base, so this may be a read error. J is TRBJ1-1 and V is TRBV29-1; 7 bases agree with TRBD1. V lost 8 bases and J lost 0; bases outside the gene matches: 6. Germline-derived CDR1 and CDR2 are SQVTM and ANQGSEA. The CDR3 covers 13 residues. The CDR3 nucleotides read TGCAGCATGGCAACAGGGGTGAACACTGAAGCTTTCTTT. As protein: CSMATGVNTEAFF.

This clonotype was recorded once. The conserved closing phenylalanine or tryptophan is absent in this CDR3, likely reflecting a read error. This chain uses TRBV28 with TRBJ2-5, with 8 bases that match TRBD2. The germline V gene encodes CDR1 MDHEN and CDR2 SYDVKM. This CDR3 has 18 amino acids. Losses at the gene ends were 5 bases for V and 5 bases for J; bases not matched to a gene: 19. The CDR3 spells CASSPRIWTSRMGETQYI. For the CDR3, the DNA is TGTGCCAGCAGTCCCAGGATTTGGACTAGCAGGATGGGGGAGACCCAGTACATC.

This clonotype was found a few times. The CDR3 spells CASSESSGSSHEQYF. In nucleotides, the CDR3 is TGTGCCAGCAGTGAGTCGAGCGGGAGTTCCCACGAGCAGTACTTC. The V and J genes are TRBV2 and TRBJ2-7, with TRBD2 matching 8 bases. The V gene end was trimmed by 3 bases and the J gene end by 5 bases; junction bases not matched to a gene: 9. Germline CDR1 reads SNHLY; CDR2 reads FYNNEI. The CDR3 length is 15 residues.

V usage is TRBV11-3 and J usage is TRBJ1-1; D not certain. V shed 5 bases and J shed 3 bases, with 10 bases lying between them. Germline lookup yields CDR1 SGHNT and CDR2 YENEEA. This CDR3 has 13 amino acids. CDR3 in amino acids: CASSRLLDTEAFF. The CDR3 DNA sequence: TGTGCCAGCAGCCGTTTACTGGACACTGAAGCTTTCTTT.

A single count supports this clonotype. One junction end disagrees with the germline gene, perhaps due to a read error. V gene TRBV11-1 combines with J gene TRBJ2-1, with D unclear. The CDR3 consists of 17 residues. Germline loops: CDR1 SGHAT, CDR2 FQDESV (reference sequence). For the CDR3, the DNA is TGTGCCAGCAGCTTACCGCTCTTCAGCAGGAGTACGAATGAGCATTTCTTC. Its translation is CASSLPLFSRSTNEHFF.

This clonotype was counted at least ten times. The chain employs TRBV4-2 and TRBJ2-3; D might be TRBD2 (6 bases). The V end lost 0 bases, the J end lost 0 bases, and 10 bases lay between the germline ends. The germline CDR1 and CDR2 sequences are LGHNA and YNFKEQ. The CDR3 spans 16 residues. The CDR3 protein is CASSQDARGSTDTQYF. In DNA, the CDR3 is TGTGCCAGCAGCCAAGATGCGCGGGGAAGCACAGATACGCAGTATTTT.

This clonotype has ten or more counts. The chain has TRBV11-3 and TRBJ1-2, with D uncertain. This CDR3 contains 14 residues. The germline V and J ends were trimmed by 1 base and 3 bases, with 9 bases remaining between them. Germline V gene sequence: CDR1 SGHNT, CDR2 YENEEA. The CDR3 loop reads CASSLGGDDYGYTF. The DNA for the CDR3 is TGTGCCAGCAGCTTAGGTGGGGATGACTATGGCTACACCTTC.